The present T cell receptor (beta chain) was sequenced within a study of T cell repertoires in cytomegalovirus infection. In the study overall: The public TCR beta signatures pointed to both CMV infection and matching HLA type.

A remark on this clonotype: What it binds is not known.

General study points: In two of eight donors, the top clonotype was HLA-C-restricted CMV-specific.

The CDR3 runs to 14 residues. CDR1 is DFQATT and CDR2 is SNEGSKA in the germline V gene (reference sequence). Trimming removed 3 bases from V and 9 bases from J; junction bases left unmatched: 11. Each CDR3 protein is one row after TCRdb ran MiXCR on the reads. Of just over 450,000 distinct CDR3 sequences in the sample, roughly 43% are singletons; the top ten hold 35% to 50%. The sample here was cultured PBMCs, taken from culture after CMV antigen stimulation. The TCR sequence derives from a human donor in good health (CMV status not recorded). Some clones in this sample may be carry-over from other donors' samples. The rearrangement uses TRBV20-1 and TRBJ2-4, with 7 bases identical to TRBD2. CDR3 nucleotide sequence: TGCAGTGCTAGGGTGGCGGGAGAAGCGGGCATTCAGTACTTC. Translated, it gives CSARVAGEAGIQYF.